The source of this TCR beta chain is a study of shared clonotypes between healthy human individuals. Only in-frame clones appear in the TCRdb table, and some are missing; sequencing was by immunoSEQ multiplex PCR. The sample has over 100,000 clones, about 63% seen once. Trimming cost V 2 bases and J 6 bases, with 14 bases left between them. From germline, CDR1 is SGHRS and CDR2 YFSETQ. The CDR3 is 14 residues long. The genes are TRBV5-1 and TRBJ1-2; the D gene is possibly TRBD1 (5 bases). This TCR derives from a woman in her 30s in good health. The specimen was memory CD8+ T cells sorted from blood. The sample's subset: CD45RO+ cells pooled with CCR7-negative TemRA cells. The CDR3 is CASSLVFRENGYTF. The DNA for the CDR3 is TGCGCCAGCAGCTTAGTCTTCAGGGAGAATGGCTACACCTTC.